This T cell receptor beta chain was captured in a study of OX40 agonist ivuxolimab in advanced cancers. Assay: immunoSEQ multiplex PCR; the TCRdb copy retains only in-frame clones and omits some. The repertoire includes tens of thousands of clones, around nine tenths of them detected once, and 0.43% sits in the top ten. CDR3 length: 11 amino acids. Germline CDR1 is MDHEN and CDR2 is SYDVKM. V was trimmed by 6 bases and J by 5 bases, leaving 7 bases between them. This specimen consisted of CD4+ or CD8+ T cells sorted from blood, obtained in a trial of the OX40 agonist ivuxolimab. This receptor was taken from an adult with an advanced solid tumor such as melanoma, head and neck, liver or kidney cancer. The chain carries TRBV28 and TRBJ1-2; D is ambiguous. CDR3 protein: CASRDGYGYTF. For the CDR3, the DNA is TGTGCCAGCAGAGACGGGTATGGCTACACCTTC.